The next 7 T cell receptor beta chains were all read from a single sample in a study of T cells in Graves' hyperthyroidism and ophthalmopathy. Template material for amplifying TCR beta CDR3 regions consisted of RNA transcripts. With the HTBI primer set, the TCR CDR3 went through a first round of RT-PCR. TCRdb reprocessed the multiplex PCR reads with MiXCR, giving one entry per CDR3 protein. Altogether 600,000 or so distinct CDR3 sequences are present, approximately 15% being singletons, with the ten largest covering roughly 7.7%. Sequencing was done on a sample of blood. The receptors stem from a woman aged 18-29 years with Graves' ophthalmopathy.

This clonotype was detected only a few times. This chain uses TRBV12-3 or TRBV12-4 with TRBJ1-3; tentatively, D is TRBD1 (5 bases). The CDR3 is 14 amino acids. The V end lost 3 bases, the J end lost 4 bases, and 10 bases lay between the germline ends. CDR3 coding DNA: TGTGCCAGCAGTTTTGGGGGGACCGGAAACACCATATATTTT. Translating it yields CASSFGGTGNTIYF.

This clonotype has a count of ten or more. CDR3 in DNA: TGCGCCAGCAGCTTGGATCCGCAGGGGGCCAACATTCAGTACTTC. It codes for CASSLDPQGANIQYF. The chain links TRBV5-1 to TRBJ2-4, with 8 bases matching TRBD1. The CDR3 is 15 residues long. V was clipped by 0 bases and J by 7 bases; unmatched bases: 6. CDR1 and CDR2 (germline): SGHRS, YFSETQ.

Many counts were recorded for this clonotype. This sequence joins TRBV24-1 and TRBJ1-3, with 7 bases that match TRBD1. V gave up 5 bases and J gave up 3 bases; unmatched junction bases: 6. Germline V lookup: CDR1 KGHDR, CDR2 SFDVKD. The CDR3 totals 15 residues. The CDR3 region is CATSGTGTDGNTIYF. CDR3 coding DNA: TGTGCCACCAGTGGAACCGGGACAGATGGAAACACCATATATTTT.

This clonotype was found many times. This sequence joins TRBV10-3 and TRBJ2-7; 8 positions match TRBD1. This CDR3 comprises 15 residues. CDR1 and CDR2 from the germline V gene are ENHRY and SYGVKD. Trimming cost V 5 bases and J 2 bases; bases outside gene matches: 8. The CDR3 DNA is TGTGCCATCAGTTCAACAGGGGGGTTAGCCTACGAGCAGTACTTC. Translating it yields CAISSTGGLAYEQYF.

The sample holds a few counts of this clonotype. The V gene is TRBV12-3 or TRBV12-4, the J gene TRBJ2-2, with D maybe TRBD2 (6 bases). This CDR3 spans 15 amino acids. V lost 5 bases and J lost 6, with 16 bases in between. CDR3: CASSTIAGRPGELFF. The CDR3 DNA is TGTGCCAGCAGTACCATCGCGGGAAGGCCCGGGGAGCTGTTTTTT.

The genes are TRBV4-3 and TRBJ1-6, with D maybe TRBD1 (6 bases). The germline gives CDR1 LGHNA, CDR2 YSLEER. This CDR3 contains 15 residues. V was trimmed by 3 bases and J by 9 bases, leaving 15 bases between them. Here the CDR3 DNA reads TGCGCCAGCAGCCAGTCACAGGGTTCGATTTCACCCCTCCACTTT. Translating gives CASSQSQGSISPLHF.

In its sample, this clonotype was seen a few times. The J gene is TRBJ1-1, the V gene TRBV5-1; 7 bases fit TRBD1. This CDR3 region has 16 residues. V trimming: 5 bases; J trimming: 5 bases; junction bases outside the gene matches: 15. Per the germline V gene, CDR1 is SGHRS and CDR2 is YFSETQ. CDR3 residues: CASSPFLQGPRTEAFF. CDR3 nucleotides: TGCGCCAGCAGTCCCTTTTTACAGGGGCCCAGGACTGAAGCTTTCTTT.